The entry below gives a single T cell receptor beta chain sequence along with its context. Its antigen remains unknown. Via MiXCR, TCRdb re-called the RT-PCR reads, giving one row per CDR3 protein. The sample has about 520,000 distinct CDR3 sequences, 7.2% seen once; the top ten hold around 13%. The CDR3 loop spans 13 amino acids. V dropped 1 base and J dropped 5 bases, with 9 bases sitting between them. CDR1 is LGHNA and CDR2 is YNFKEQ in the germline V gene. This sample was included in a study of response to subunit inactivated influenza vaccine. Study-level findings and limits: There was a suggestion from the authors that each seasonal influenza vaccination recruits few new T cells.

This TCR was recovered from a man between 50 and 69 years old who received an inactivated influenza vaccine. This material consisted of PBMCs from blood, taken around 2 years after vaccination. The chain combines TRBV4-2 with TRBJ2-7, with D unclear. The CDR3, as DNA: TGTGCCAGCAGCCAAGCCCCCCGGGACGAGCAGTACTTC. It translates to CASSQAPRDEQYF.